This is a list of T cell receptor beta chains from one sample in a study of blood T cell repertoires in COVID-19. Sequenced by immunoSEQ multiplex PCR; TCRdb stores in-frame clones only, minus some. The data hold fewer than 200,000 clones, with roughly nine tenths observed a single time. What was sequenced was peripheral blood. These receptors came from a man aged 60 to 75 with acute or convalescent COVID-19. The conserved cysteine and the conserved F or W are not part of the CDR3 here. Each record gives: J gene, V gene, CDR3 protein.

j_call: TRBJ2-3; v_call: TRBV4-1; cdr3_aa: ASSYRGTPATDTQY
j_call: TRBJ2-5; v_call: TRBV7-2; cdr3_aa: ASSLPRGLETQY
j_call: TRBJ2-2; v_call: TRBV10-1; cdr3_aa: ASSPGLGSGELF
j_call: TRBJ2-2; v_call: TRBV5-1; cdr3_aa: ASSLEGGINGELF
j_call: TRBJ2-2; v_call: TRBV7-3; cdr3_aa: ASSLDRDNTGELF
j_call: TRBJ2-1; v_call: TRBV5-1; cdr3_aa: ASSPGGDNEQF
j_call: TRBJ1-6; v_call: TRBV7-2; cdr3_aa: ASSLGQVNSPLH
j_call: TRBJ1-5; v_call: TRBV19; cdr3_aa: ASSYTPAPPLSNQPQH
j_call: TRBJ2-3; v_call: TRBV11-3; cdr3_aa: ASSFRREVDTQY
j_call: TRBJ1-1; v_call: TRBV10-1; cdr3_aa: ASSTSTGNTEAF